This TCR beta chain was sequenced in a study of cytomegalovirus exposure and HLA in healthy donors. Study-level results: The likely origin of a cluster of highly shared sequence variants was a sequencing artifact. Highest at DRB1 and lowest at HLA-C, TCR association rates differed among HLA loci in a later analysis. Cytomegalovirus association was assigned to some 160 TCR beta chains. Reportedly, diagnosis of cytomegalovirus status by the classifier showed high specificity and sensitivity.

It was with 60 Vbeta and 13 Jbeta primers that the PCR ran. TCRdb keeps only in-frame clones here, not all; method: immunoSEQ multiplex PCR. The repertoire holds about 100,000 clones, roughly 76% seen once, with around 4.4% in the top ten. Details on this clone: Antigen: not known.

The sequencing sample was made of PBMCs. This receptor was taken from a man aged 40-55 years in good health and CMV-seronegative.

The CDR3 DNA sequence: TGCAGCGTTGAAGGATCGGGAAATGGCTACACCTTC. It specifies CSVEGSGNGYTF. The V and J genes are TRBV29-1 and TRBJ1-2, with D hard to call. V dropped 1 base and J dropped 6 bases, with 9 bases sitting between them. Per the germline V gene, CDR1 is SQVTM and CDR2 is ANQGSEA. The CDR3 spans 12 residues.